This TCR beta chain was identified during a study of cytomegalovirus exposure and HLA in healthy donors. Primers: 60 Vbeta forward and 13 Jbeta reverse. Only in-frame clones appear in the TCRdb table, and some are missing; sequencing was by immunoSEQ multiplex PCR. The sample yields some 150,000 clones, around 80% seen once. Germline values: CDR1 SGHRS, CDR2 YFSETQ. This CDR3 has 14 residues. The J segment lost 4 bases and the V segment lost 5 bases, leaving 7 bases of the junction unmatched. Findings of the study overall: In a later analysis, most CMV-associated TCR beta chains appeared HLA-restricted.

This clone was picked up one time. Its antigen remains unknown. This receptor was taken from a man between 18 and 35 years old in good health and CMV-seropositive. The genes are TRBV5-1 and TRBJ1-2; TRBD1 matches 8 bases. The sequencing input was PBMCs. The CDR3 region is CASSQQGDSYGYTF. The CDR3 DNA reads TGCGCCAGCAGTCAACAGGGGGATTCCTATGGCTACACCTTC.